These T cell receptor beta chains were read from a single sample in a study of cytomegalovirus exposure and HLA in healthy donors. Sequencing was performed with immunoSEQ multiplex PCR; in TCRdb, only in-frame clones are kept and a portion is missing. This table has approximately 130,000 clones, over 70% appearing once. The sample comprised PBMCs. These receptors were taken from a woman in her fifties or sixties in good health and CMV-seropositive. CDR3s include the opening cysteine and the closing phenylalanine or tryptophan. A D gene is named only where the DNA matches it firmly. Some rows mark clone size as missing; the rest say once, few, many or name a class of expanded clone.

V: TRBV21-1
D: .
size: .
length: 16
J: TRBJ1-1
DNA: TGTGCCAGTCCCAAATATTTCAGGGGTGGTGACACTGAAGCTTTCTTT
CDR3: CASPKYFRGGDTEAFF

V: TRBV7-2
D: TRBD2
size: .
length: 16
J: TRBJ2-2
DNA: TGTGCCAGCAGCTTAAGCCGCGGGAGCTACACCGGGGAGCTGTTTTTT
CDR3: CASSLSRGSYTGELFF

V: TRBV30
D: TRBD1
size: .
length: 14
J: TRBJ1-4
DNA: TGTGCCTGGAGCCGGGGACAGGGATGGGAAAAACTGTTTTTT
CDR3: CAWSRGQGWEKLFF

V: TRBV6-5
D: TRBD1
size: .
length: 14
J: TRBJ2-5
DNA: TGTGCCAGCAGTTACGGGTCAGGGGGTCAGACCCAGTACTTC
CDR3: CASSYGSGGQTQYF

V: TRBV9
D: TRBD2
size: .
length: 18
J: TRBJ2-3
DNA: TGTGCCAGCAGCTCTGGACTAGCGGTGCCCCATTTCACAGATACGCAGTATTTT
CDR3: CASSSGLAVPHFTDTQYF

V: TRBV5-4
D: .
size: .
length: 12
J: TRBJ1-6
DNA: TGTGCCAGCAGCGCGGGTAATTCACCCCTCCACTTT
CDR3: CASSAGNSPLHF

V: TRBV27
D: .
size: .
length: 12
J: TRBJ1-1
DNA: TGTGCCAGCAGTTTTCTCCAGGGTCATGCTTTCTTT
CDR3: CASSFLQGHAFF

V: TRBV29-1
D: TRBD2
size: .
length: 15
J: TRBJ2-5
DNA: TGCAGCGTCGCTCCGCAAGCGGGGGGGAGAGAGACCCAGTACTTC
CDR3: CSVAPQAGGRETQYF

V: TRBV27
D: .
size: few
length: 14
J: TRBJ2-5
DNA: TGTGCCAGCTCCCCTGGGGGGGGCGTGGAGACCCAGTACTTC
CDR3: CASSPGGGVETQYF

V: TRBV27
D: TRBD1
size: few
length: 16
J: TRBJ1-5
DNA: TGTGCCAGCAGGGCAGGACAGGTCTATAGCAATCAGCCCCAGCATTTT
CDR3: CASRAGQVYSNQPQHF

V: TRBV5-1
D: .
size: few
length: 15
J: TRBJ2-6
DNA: TGCGCCAGCAGCTTGGGGGCCTCTGGGGCCAACGTCCTGACTTTC
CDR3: CASSLGASGANVLTF

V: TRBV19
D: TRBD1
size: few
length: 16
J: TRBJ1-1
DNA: TGTGCCAGTCGTCCGAGGGGGCTGAATGGGGACACTGAAGCTTTCTTT
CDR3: CASRPRGLNGDTEAFF

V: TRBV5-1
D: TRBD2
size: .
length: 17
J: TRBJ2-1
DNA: TGCGCCAGCAGCTTGTGGGCTAGCGGGAGGGACACCAATGAGCAGTTCTTC
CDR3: CASSLWASGRDTNEQFF

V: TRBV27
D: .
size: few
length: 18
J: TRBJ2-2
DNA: TGTGCCAGCAGTTTTCAGCGCACACAGGTCGCGAACACCGGGGAGCTGTTTTTT
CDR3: CASSFQRTQVANTGELFF

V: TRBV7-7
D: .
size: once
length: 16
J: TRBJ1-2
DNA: TGTGCTAGCAGCAAAAGACCCAGGTGGGTTTTCTATGGCTACACCTTC
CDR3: CASSKRPRWVFYGYTF

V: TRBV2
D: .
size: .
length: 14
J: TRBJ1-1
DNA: TGTGCCAGCAGACTCATGGGGCCTAACACTGAAGCTTTCTTT
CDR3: CASRLMGPNTEAFF

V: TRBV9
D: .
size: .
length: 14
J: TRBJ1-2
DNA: TGTGCCAGCAGCGGAATGGACACGTTATATGGCTACACCTTC
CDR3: CASSGMDTLYGYTF

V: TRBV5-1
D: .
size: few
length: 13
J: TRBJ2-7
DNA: TGCGCCAGCAGCCCCGACAGTTCCCGCGCGCAGTACTTC
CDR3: CASSPDSSRAQYF

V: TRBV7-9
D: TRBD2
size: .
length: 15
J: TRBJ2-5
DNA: TGTGCCAGCAGCAGGGCTAGCGGGGGCCAAGAGACCCAGTACTTC
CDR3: CASSRASGGQETQYF

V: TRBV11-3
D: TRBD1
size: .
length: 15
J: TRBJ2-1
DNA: TGTGCCAGCAGCCAAGGACAGGGGGCGTACAATGAGCAGTTCTTC
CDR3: CASSQGQGAYNEQFF

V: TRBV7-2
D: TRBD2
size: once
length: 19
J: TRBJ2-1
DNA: TGTGCCAGCAGCGTAAATTCGGGACTAGCGGAGAGCTCCTACAATGAGCAGTTCTTC
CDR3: CASSVNSGLAESSYNEQFF

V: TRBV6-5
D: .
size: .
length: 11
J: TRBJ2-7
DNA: TGTGCCAGCAGACTACGGGACGAGCAGTACTTC
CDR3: CASRLRDEQYF

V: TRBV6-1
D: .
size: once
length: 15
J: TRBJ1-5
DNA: TGTGCCAGCACCACGGGGGGGTTTTCTGATCAGCCCCAGCATTTT
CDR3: CASTTGGFSDQPQHF

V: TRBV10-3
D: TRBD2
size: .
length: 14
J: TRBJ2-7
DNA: TGTGCCGCCCGGAGGACTAGCGAGTCCTACGAGCAGTACTTC
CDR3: CAARRTSESYEQYF

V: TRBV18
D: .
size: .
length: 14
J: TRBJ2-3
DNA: TGTGCCAGCTCACCACCGAGTCGCACAGATACGCAGTATTTT
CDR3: CASSPPSRTDTQYF

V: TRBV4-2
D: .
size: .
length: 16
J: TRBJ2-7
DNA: TGTGCCAGCAGCCAAGATCGCGGTAGCGGTTCCTACGAGCAGTACTTC
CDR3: CASSQDRGSGSYEQYF

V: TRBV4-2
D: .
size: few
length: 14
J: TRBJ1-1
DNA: TGTGCCAGCAGAGAGAACGGTGCCAACACTGAAGCTTTCTTT
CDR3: CASRENGANTEAFF

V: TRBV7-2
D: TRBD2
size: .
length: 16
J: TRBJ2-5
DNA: TGTGCCAGCAGCTTAATCGCCGGGACTAGCTCGTGGACCCAGTACTTC
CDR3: CASSLIAGTSSWTQYF

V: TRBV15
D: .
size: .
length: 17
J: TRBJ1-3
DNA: TGTGCCACCAGCAGAGATTTTGCAGGCCTCTCTGGAAACACCATATATTTT
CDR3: CATSRDFAGLSGNTIYF

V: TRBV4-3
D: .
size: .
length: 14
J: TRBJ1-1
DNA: TGCGCCAGCAGCCAAGACAGGGCGAGCACTGAAGCTTTCTTT
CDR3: CASSQDRASTEAFF

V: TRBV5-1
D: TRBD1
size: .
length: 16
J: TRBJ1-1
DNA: TGCGCCAGCAGCTTGGCGGACAGGGGTGGTAACGCTGAAGCTTTCTTT
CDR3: CASSLADRGGNAEAFF

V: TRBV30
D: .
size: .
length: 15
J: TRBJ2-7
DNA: TGTGCCTGGAGACCCCTTTTCGGGATCCACTACGAGCAGTACTTC
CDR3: CAWRPLFGIHYEQYF

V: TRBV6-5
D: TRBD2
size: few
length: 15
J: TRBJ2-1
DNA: TGTGCCAGCAGCCCGTCCGGACTAGCGGGGGCCGAGCAGTTCTTC
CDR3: CASSPSGLAGAEQFF

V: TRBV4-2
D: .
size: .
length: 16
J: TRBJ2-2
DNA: TGTGCCAGCAGCCCATACGAGAAAGCAAACACCGGGGAGCTGTTTTTT
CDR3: CASSPYEKANTGELFF

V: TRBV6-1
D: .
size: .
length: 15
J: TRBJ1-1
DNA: TGTGCCAGCAGTGAATGGAGGACTCTGAACACTGAAGCTTTCTTT
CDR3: CASSEWRTLNTEAFF

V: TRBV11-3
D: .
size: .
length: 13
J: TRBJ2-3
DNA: TGTGCCAGCAGCTTAAGGTGGAGAGATACGCAGTATTTT
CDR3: CASSLRWRDTQYF

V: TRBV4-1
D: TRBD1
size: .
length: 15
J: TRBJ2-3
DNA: TGCGCCAGCAGCCAAGGGGACAGGGTGGCAGATACGCAGTATTTT
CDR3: CASSQGDRVADTQYF

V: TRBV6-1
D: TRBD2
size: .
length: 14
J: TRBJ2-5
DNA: TGTGCCAGCAGCGGGGGGGCGTTGAGAGAGACCCAGTACTTC
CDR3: CASSGGALRETQYF

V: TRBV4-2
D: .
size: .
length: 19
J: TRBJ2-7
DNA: TGTGCCAGCAGCCAAGATTTAACTGGGGGCGGGCTATACTCCTACGAGCAGTACTTC
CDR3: CASSQDLTGGGLYSYEQYF

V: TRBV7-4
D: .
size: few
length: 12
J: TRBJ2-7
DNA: TGTGCCAGCGAGGAGGGGGCCAACGAGCAGTACTTC
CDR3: CASEEGANEQYF

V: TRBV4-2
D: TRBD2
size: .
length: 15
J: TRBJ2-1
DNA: TGTGCCAGCAGCGCCCCTAGCGGGGGTTACAATGAGCAGTTCTTC
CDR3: CASSAPSGGYNEQFF

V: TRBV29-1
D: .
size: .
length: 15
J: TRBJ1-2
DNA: TGCAGCGTTGAAGATTTGGGCAGGGTTGACTATGGCTACACCTTC
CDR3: CSVEDLGRVDYGYTF

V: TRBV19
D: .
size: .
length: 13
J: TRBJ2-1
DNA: TGTGCCAGTAGTTTCAGGGCCTACAATGAGCAGTTCTTC
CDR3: CASSFRAYNEQFF

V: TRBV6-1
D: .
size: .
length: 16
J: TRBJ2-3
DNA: TGTGCCAGCAGTGAAGTTTCGATAACGGCGGGGGATACGCAGTATTTT
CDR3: CASSEVSITAGDTQYF

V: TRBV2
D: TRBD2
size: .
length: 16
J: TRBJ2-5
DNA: TGTGCCAGCAGTGAGGCGGCCGGACTAGCGGGGGTGTCCCAGTACTTC
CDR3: CASSEAAGLAGVSQYF

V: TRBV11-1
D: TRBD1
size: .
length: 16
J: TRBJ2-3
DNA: TGTGCCAGCAGCTTATCACAACAGGGGGCCGCAGATACGCAGTATTTT
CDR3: CASSLSQQGAADTQYF

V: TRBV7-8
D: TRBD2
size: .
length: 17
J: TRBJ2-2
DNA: TGTGCCAGCAGCCCAAACGGACTAGCGGGAGGGGTCGGGGAGCTGTTTTTT
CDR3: CASSPNGLAGGVGELFF

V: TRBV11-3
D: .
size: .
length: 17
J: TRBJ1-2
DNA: TGTGCCAGCAGCTTAGTATATTTTGGGCGGGTCAACTATGGCTACACCTTC
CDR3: CASSLVYFGRVNYGYTF

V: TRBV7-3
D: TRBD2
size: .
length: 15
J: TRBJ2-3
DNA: TGTGCCAGCAGCTTAGGGACTAGCGGCACAGATACGCAGTATTTT
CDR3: CASSLGTSGTDTQYF

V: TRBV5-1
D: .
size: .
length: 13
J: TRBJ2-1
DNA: TGCGCCAGCAGCTTGGGAGGTTACAATGAGCAGTTCTTC
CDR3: CASSLGGYNEQFF

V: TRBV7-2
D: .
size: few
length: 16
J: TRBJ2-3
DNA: TGTGCCAGCAGCCCTCGATGGGGGGGCCGCACAGATACGCAGTATTTT
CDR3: CASSPRWGGRTDTQYF

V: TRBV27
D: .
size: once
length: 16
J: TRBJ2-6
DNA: TGTGCCAGCAGTTTACAAACAGGGTCTGGGGCCAACGTCCTGACTTTC
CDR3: CASSLQTGSGANVLTF

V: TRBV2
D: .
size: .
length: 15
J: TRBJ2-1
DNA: TGTGCCACGTATTCAAGGGAGGGGGATGTCAATGAGCAGTTCTTC
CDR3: CATYSREGDVNEQFF

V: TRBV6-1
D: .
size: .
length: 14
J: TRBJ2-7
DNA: TGTGCCAGCAGTCAGAACATCGCCTCCTACGAGCAGTACTTC
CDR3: CASSQNIASYEQYF